This T cell receptor beta chain was observed in a study of CD8 T cells in Susac syndrome. An input of roughly 0.45 to 1 ug of RNA was subjected to reverse transcription using random hexamers. Each CDR3 protein is one row after TCRdb ran MiXCR on the immunoSEQ multiplex PCR reads. Among approximately 230,000 distinct CDR3 sequences, 80% to 95% were seen once, and the ten largest hold around 0.07%. Trimming stripped 4 bases from V and 2 bases from J, with 11 bases between. The CDR3 is 14 residues long. In germline, CDR1 is SQVTM, CDR2 ANQGSEA. The sequencing sample was made of CD4+ T cells from PBMCs. The clonotype originates from a human donor with multiple sclerosis. V gene TRBV29-1 combines with J gene TRBJ2-2, with D possibly TRBD1 on 5 matching bases. The DNA of the CDR3 is TGCAGCGTTGTTGTGACAGCCAACACCGGGGAGCTGTTTTTT. Its translation is CSVVVTANTGELFF.